This T cell receptor (beta chain) originates from a study of blood T cell repertoires in COVID-19. In the original analysis: Amplification of reference gene primers was used by the study to estimate nucleated cell counts. TCRdb keeps only in-frame clones here, not all; method: immunoSEQ multiplex PCR. From that table come the V and J calls and clone size; the DNA was used to work out D and trimming. The table records 400,000 to 450,000 clones, roughly nine tenths of them present only once. This CDR3 has 14 amino acids. V trimming: 1 base; J trimming: 7 bases; junction bases outside the gene matches: 6. Germline-derived CDR1 and CDR2 are KGHSH and LQKENI.

The sequence was collected from a young man who had recovered from COVID-19. The chain recombines TRBV18 with TRBJ1-2; 7 bases align to TRBD1. The sequencing input was PBMCs or T cells enriched from blood (not recorded which). In DNA, the CDR3 is TGTGCCAGCTCACCACAGGGGACAGAAAGTGGCTACACCTTC. It is translated as CASSPQGTESGYTF.